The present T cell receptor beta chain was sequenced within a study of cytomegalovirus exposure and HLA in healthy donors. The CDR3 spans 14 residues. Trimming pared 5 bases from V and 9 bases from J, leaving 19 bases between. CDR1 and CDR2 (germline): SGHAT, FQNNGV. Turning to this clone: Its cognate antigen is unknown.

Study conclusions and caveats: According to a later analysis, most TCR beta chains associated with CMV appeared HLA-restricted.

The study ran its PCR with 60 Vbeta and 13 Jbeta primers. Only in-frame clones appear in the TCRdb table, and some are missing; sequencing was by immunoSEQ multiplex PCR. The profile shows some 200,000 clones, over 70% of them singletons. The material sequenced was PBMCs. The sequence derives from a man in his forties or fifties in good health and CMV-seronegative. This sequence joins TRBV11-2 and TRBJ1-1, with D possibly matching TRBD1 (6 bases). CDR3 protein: CASSPFPTGLQAFF. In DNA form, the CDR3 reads TGTGCCAGCAGCCCTTTCCCCACAGGGCTTCAAGCTTTCTTT.